This TCR beta chain was profiled in a study of blood T cell repertoires in COVID-19. The overall study: Italy, Spain and the United States were the sources of the convalescent and acute COVID-19 samples. The cDNA or gDNA used as material had been derived from T cells, B-cell-depleted T cells, or PBMCs.

Under the authors' procedure: Reference gene primer amplification gave estimated nucleated cell counts. The protocol was immunoSEQ multiplex PCR, while the TCRdb copy is restricted to in-frame clones and leaves out a portion. V and J calls and clone size are those listed in that table; D and trimming were worked out from the DNA. The repertoire includes 130,000 or so clones, 65% to 85% of them detected once, and about 17% sits in the top ten. The germline V gene has CDR1 GTSNPN and CDR2 SVGIG (reference sequence). There are 13 residues in the CDR3. After removal of 2 bases from V and 6 bases from J, the junction contained 2 bases not matched to a gene. This clone was observed a single time.

Sequencing was done on a sample of peripheral blood. This chain joins TRBV30 and TRBJ1-2; 11 bases fit TRBD1. The source of this sequence is a woman older than 75 with acute or convalescent COVID-19. CDR3 sequence: CAWSRDRGNGYTF. The CDR3 DNA follows: TGTGCCTGGAGTAGGGACAGGGGGAATGGCTACACCTTC. Supplemented by reference TRBV30 and TRBJ1-2, the full variable domain reads SQTIHQWPATLVQPVGSPLSLECTVEGTSNPNLYWYRQAAGRGLQLLFYSVGIGQISSEVPQNLSASRPQDRQFILSSKKLLLSDSGFYLCAWSRDRGNGYTFGSGTRLTVV.